This entry lists 27 T cell receptor beta chains sequenced from one sample in a study of T cell responses to AZD1222 COVID-19 vaccine. Measured with immunoSEQ multiplex PCR; TCRdb has only the in-frame clones, and not every one. The sample includes around 160,000 clones, roughly nine tenths of them seen just once. Sample: peripheral blood, taken 28 days after the second AZD1222 dose. These receptors all stem from an adult who received the AZD1222 COVID-19 vaccine.

The chain employs TRBV21-1 and TRBJ1-5. TRBV21-1 is a pseudogene locus. This CDR3 spans 17 amino acids. The CDR3 region is CVSGVRQYRTLNQPQHF. CDR3 bases: TGTGTATCCGGGGTGCGACAGTATCGGACCCTTAATCAGCCCCAGCATTTT.

This clone was seen once. The chain carries TRBV12-5 and TRBJ1-6, with unresolved D. The germline gives CDR1 LGHNT, CDR2 FRNRAP. The CDR3 is made up of 15 amino acids. Trimming cost V 1 base and J 7 bases, with 11 bases left between them. In DNA, the CDR3 is TGTGCTAGTGGTTTGGGCCCCGGCCCAAATTCACCCCTCCACTTT. It specifies CASGLGPGPNSPLHF. Using reference TRBV12-5 and TRBJ1-6 for the parts outside the CDR3, the full variable domain is DARVTQTPRHKVTEMGQEVTMRCQPILGHNTVFWYRQTMMQGLELLAYFRNRAPLDDSGMPKDRFSAEMPDATLATLKIQPSEPRDSAVYFCASGLGPGPNSPLHFGNGTRLTVT.

V gene TRBV7-9 combines with J gene TRBJ2-2, with 9 bases that match TRBD1. Germline trimming cut 8 bases from V and 6 bases from J; bases unmatched to any gene: 19. Per the germline V gene, CDR1 is SEHNR and CDR2 is FQNEAQ (reference sequence). This CDR3 is 18 amino acids long. In nucleotides, the CDR3 is TGTGCCAGCGTGCGTCCGCCCGAGGACAGGGGAGGCCCCGGGGAGCTGTTTTTT. Encoded protein: CASVRPPEDRGGPGELFF.

V is TRBV5-6 and J is TRBJ2-7, with no clear D. This CDR3 is built from 15 residues. Trimming cost V 0 bases and J 0 bases, with 10 bases left between them. Germline CDR1 SGHDT, CDR2 YYEEEE. The CDR3 bases are TGTGCCAGCAGCTTGGTTCCTTCCCTCTCCTACGAGCAGTACTTC. Its protein product is CASSLVPSLSYEQYF.

As to this clone: A junction end diverges from the germline sequence, so it may reflect a read error. V and J are TRBV9 and TRBJ2-7; the D gene is possibly TRBD1 (6 bases). The CDR3 covers 14 residues. Germline V gene sequence: CDR1 SGDLS, CDR2 YYNGEE. The CDR3 region is CTSGPRDTYYEQYF. CDR3 coding DNA: TGTACCAGCGGACCCCGGGACACTTACTACGAGCAGTACTTC. The variable domain in full, completed from reference TRBV9 and TRBJ2-7, reads DSGVTQTPKHLITATGQRVTLRCSPRSGDLSVYWYQQSLDQGLQFLIQYYNGEERAKGNILERFSAQQFPDLHSELNLSSLELGDSALYFCTSGPRDTYYEQYFGPGTRLTVT.

This clone was found once. The rearrangement joins TRBV9 to TRBJ1-6; 7 positions agree with TRBD1. Per germline, CDR1 SGDLS and CDR2 YYNGEE. The CDR3 is 15 amino acids. Losses at the gene ends were 0 bases for V and 7 bases for J; bases not matched to a gene: 4. The CDR3 DNA is TGTGCCAGCAGCGTAGCCAGGGGGTTGAATTCACCCCTCCACTTT. This translates into CASSVARGLNSPLHF.

This clone was counted once. This sequence joins TRBV9 and TRBJ1-4; D uncertain. From germline, CDR1 is SGDLS and CDR2 YYNGEE. V was trimmed by 1 base and J by 5 bases, leaving 15 bases between them. There are 16 residues in the CDR3. CDR3 protein: CASSVNPRRENEKLFF. CDR3 nucleotides: TGTGCCAGCAGCGTAAATCCCAGGAGGGAAAATGAAAAACTGTTTTTT.

This clone was seen just once. V usage is TRBV7-6 and J usage is TRBJ1-2; D unresolved. Per the germline V gene, CDR1 is SGHVS and CDR2 is FNYEAQ. Trimming removed 1 base at V and 11 bases at J, with 20 bases between. The CDR3 has 15 residues. The CDR3 protein is CASSLEEGGSLGYTF. For the CDR3, the DNA is TGTGCCAGCAGCTTAGAAGAGGGAGGGTCACTAGGGTACACCTTC. Drawing the rest from reference TRBV7-6 and TRBJ1-2, the complete variable domain is GAGVSQSPRYKVTKRGQDVALRCDPISGHVSLYWYRQALGQGPEFLTYFNYEAQQDKSGLPNDRFSAERPEGSISTLTIQRTEQRDSAMYRCASSLEEGGSLGYTFGSGTRLTVV.

The CDR3 loop reads CASSPRTGGNTEAFF. The CDR3, as DNA: TGCGCCAGCAGCCCCCGGACCGGGGGTAACACTGAAGCTTTCTTT. The chain combines TRBV5-1 with TRBJ1-1; tentatively, D is TRBD1 (5 bases). V dropped 4 bases and J dropped 2 bases, with 15 bases sitting between them. Germline-derived CDR1 and CDR2 are SGHRS and YFSETQ. This CDR3 is built from 15 residues. Supplemented by reference TRBV5-1 and TRBJ1-1, the full variable domain reads KAGVTQTPRYLIKTRGQQVTLSCSPISGHRSVSWYQQTPGQGLQFLFEYFSETQRNKGNFPGRFSGRQFSNSRSEMNVSTLELGDSALYLCASSPRTGGNTEAFFGQGTRLTVV.

The table lists this clone with a count of one. The DNA for the CDR3 is TGTGCCTGGAGTGTACTTGGCGGGAATCAGCCCCAGCATTTT. Its translation is CAWSVLGGNQPQHF. The rearrangement links TRBV30 to TRBJ1-5; no clear D. The CDR3 is 14 amino acids. V lost 0 bases, J lost 4 bases, and 10 bases lay in between. Per germline, CDR1 GTSNPN and CDR2 SVGIG (reference sequence).

In this sample, this clone turned up many times. The chain uses TRBV2 and TRBJ1-3; possibly TRBD1 for D (5 bases). The CDR3 runs to 14 residues. Deletions cut 3 bases from V and 4 bases from J, with 10 bases between. Germline assignment: CDR1 SNHLY and CDR2 FYNNEI. The CDR3 coding sequence is TGTGCCAGCAGTGACCCAGGGTGGGGAAACACCATATATTTT. Translated: CASSDPGWGNTIYF.

The chain combines TRBV11-2 with TRBJ2-7, with 9 bases that match TRBD1. Germline trimming cut 7 bases from V and 0 bases from J; bases unmatched to any gene: 16. Germline loops: CDR1 SGHAT, CDR2 FQNNGV. CDR3 length: 18 amino acids. The CDR3, as DNA: TGTGCCAGCATCCCGGACAGGGGCCTCGTTACACCCTCCTACGAGCAGTACTTC. Translation gives CASIPDRGLVTPSYEQYF.

This chain uses TRBV4-1 with TRBJ2-2; no reliable D call. Deletions cut 1 base from V and 10 bases from J, with 10 bases between. The CDR3 is 13 amino acids. The germline V gene encodes CDR1 MGHRA and CDR2 YSYEKL. CDR3 DNA sequence: TGCGCCAGCAGCCAAGGATGGGTACCGGAGCTGTTTTTT. This codes for CASSQGWVPELFF.

This chain connects TRBV4-1 to TRBJ2-1, with unresolved D. CDR3 length: 14 amino acids. Trimming left V 3 bases short and J 9 bases short, with 15 bases between. CDR1 MGHRA and CDR2 YSYEKL come from the germline V gene. The CDR3 is CASSQEEASGEQFF. CDR3 nucleotide sequence: TGCGCCAGCAGCCAGGAAGAAGCATCCGGTGAGCAGTTCTTC.

This chain connects TRBV11-2 to TRBJ2-5; 11 positions match TRBD2. Germline V CDR1 and CDR2: SGHAT, FQNNGV. This CDR3 contains 16 residues. Trimming removed 4 bases from V and 2 bases from J; junction bases left unmatched: 6. The CDR3 region has the DNA TGTGCCAGCAGCTACCGACTAGCGGGACCGCAAGAGACCCAGTACTTC. This codes for CASSYRLAGPQETQYF.

The gene calls are TRBV11-3 and TRBJ2-5; D possibly corresponds to TRBD1 (6 bases). CDR1 and CDR2 from the germline V gene are SGHNT and YENEEA. Trimming removed 4 bases from V and 4 bases from J, with 10 bases in between. This CDR3 contains 13 residues. CDR3 region: CASSSLGGETQYF. The CDR3 DNA follows: TGTGCCAGCAGCTCACTAGGGGGAGAGACCCAGTACTTC. The full variable domain, with the rest looked up from reference TRBV11-3 and TRBJ2-5, is EAGVVQSPRYKIIEKKQPVAFWCNPISGHNTLYWYLQNLGQGPELLIRYENEEAVDDSQLPKDRFSAERLKGVDSTLKIQPAELGDSAVYLCASSSLGGETQYFGPGTRLLVL.

The V gene is TRBV7-2, the J gene TRBJ2-5; TRBD2 is a possible D gene (6 bases). This CDR3 is 16 amino acids long. V was trimmed by 7 bases and J by 1 base, leaving 19 bases between them. Germline V gene lookup returns CDR1 SGHTA and CDR2 FQGNSA. Here the CDR3 reads CASTHPVGGLQETQYF. The CDR3 nucleotides are TGTGCCAGCACTCATCCCGTGGGGGGTCTCCAAGAGACCCAGTACTTC.

The chain has TRBV30 and TRBJ1-2; weak D call: TRBD1 (6 bases). Germline-derived CDR1 and CDR2 are GTSNPN and SVGIG (reference sequence). The V gene lost 2 bases and the J gene lost 5 bases, with 24 bases spanning the gap. The CDR3 runs 17 residues. CDR3 protein: CAWSFPPGDKVLYGYTF. The DNA for the CDR3 is TGTGCCTGGAGTTTCCCCCCCGGGGACAAGGTTCTTTATGGCTACACCTTC.

A single count supports this clone. V is TRBV7-9 and J is TRBJ2-7; TRBD1 is a possible D gene (6 bases). Germline V gene lookup returns CDR1 SEHNR and CDR2 FQNEAQ (reference sequence). The CDR3 totals 13 residues. V was pared by 6 bases and J by 5 bases, with 14 bases between. The CDR3 protein is CASSRTGSDEQYF. DNA for the CDR3: TGTGCCAGCAGTCGTACAGGGTCCGACGAGCAGTACTTC.

The rearrangement joins TRBV7-9 to TRBJ2-7; D is possibly TRBD1 or TRBD2 (5 bases each). The ends were cut back, 5 bases at V and 7 bases at J, with 15 bases in the middle. The CDR3 loop spans 13 amino acids. The germline gives CDR1 SEHNR, CDR2 FQNEAQ (reference sequence). The CDR3 sequence is CASSRDPGPEQYF. The CDR3 DNA sequence: TGTGCCAGCAGCCGGGACCCCGGGCCTGAGCAGTACTTC.

V gene TRBV18 combines with J gene TRBJ1-5; possibly TRBD1 for D (6 bases). V was shortened by 6 bases and J by 3 bases, with 12 bases between the two germline ends. The germline V gene encodes CDR1 KGHSH and CDR2 LQKENI. This CDR3 spans 14 amino acids. CDR3 DNA sequence: TGTGCCAGCTCGCCTAACAGGGCCAATCAGCCCCAGCATTTT. It is translated as CASSPNRANQPQHF.

The rearrangement uses TRBV5-4 and TRBJ2-5; D remains ambiguous. Per germline, CDR1 SGHNT and CDR2 YYREEE (reference sequence). The CDR3 has 14 amino acids. Trimming stripped 3 bases from V and 1 base from J, with 10 bases between. The CDR3 DNA reads as TGTGCCAGCAGCTCTGGACCTCTCCAAGAGACCCAGTACTTC. Translating it yields CASSSGPLQETQYF.

V and J are TRBV6-2 or TRBV6-3 and TRBJ2-1; 10 nucleotides align to TRBD2. The V gene's germline CDR1 is MNHEY and CDR2 SVGEGT. The CDR3 runs to 16 residues. Unmatched junction bases numbered 6, after V lost 2 bases and J lost 5 bases. The CDR3 loop reads CASSYLLAGRNNEQFF. CDR3 sequence (DNA): TGTGCCAGCAGTTACCTACTAGCGGGACGGAACAATGAGCAGTTCTTC.

The chain employs TRBV6-2 or TRBV6-3 and TRBJ1-5, with 9 bases aligning to TRBD1. The CDR3 has 16 residues. V was clipped by 6 bases and J by 2 bases; unmatched bases: 8. Germline V gene sequence: CDR1 MNHEY, CDR2 SVGEGT. CDR3 sequence reads: CASSIRTGVGNQPQHF. CDR3 nucleotide sequence: TGTGCCAGCAGCATCCGGACAGGGGTTGGCAATCAGCCCCAGCATTTT.

The rearrangement uses TRBV2 and TRBJ1-2, with 8 bases aligning to TRBD1. V dropped 7 bases and J dropped 8; count of bases not matched to a gene: 12. This CDR3 is 14 amino acids long. Germline assignment: CDR1 SNHLY and CDR2 FYNNEI. The CDR3 loop reads CASTAGTGVCGYTF. In DNA, the CDR3 is TGTGCCAGCACCGCCGGGACAGGAGTATGCGGCTACACCTTC. Using reference TRBV2 and TRBJ1-2 for the parts outside the CDR3, the full variable domain is EPEVTQTPSHQVTQMGQEVILRCVPISNHLYFYWYRQILGQKVEFLVSFYNNEISEKSEIFDDQFSVERPDGSNFTLKIRSTKLEDSAMYFCASTAGTGVCGYTFGSGTRLTVV.

The chain carries TRBV19 and TRBJ2-7; 7 bases line up with TRBD2. Germline trimming cut 1 base from V and 2 bases from J; bases unmatched to any gene: 5. The CDR3 contains 15 residues. Germline CDR1 LNHDA, CDR2 SQIVND (reference sequence). The CDR3 bases are TGTGCCAGTAGTATAGTCGGCAGCGGGGCCTACGAGCAGTACTTC. This translates into CASSIVGSGAYEQYF.

CDR3 protein: CASSLDGRASDTQYF. The CDR3 DNA reads as TGCGCCAGCAGCTTGGACGGGAGGGCCTCAGATACGCAGTATTTT. The chain has TRBV5-1 and TRBJ2-3; 8 bases fit TRBD2. J gave up 4 bases and V 0 bases, and 4 bases lay outside the gene matches. The CDR3 totals 15 residues. The germline CDR1 and CDR2 sequences are SGHRS and YFSETQ.